This record covers a single TCR beta chain. No antigen is known for it. This entry is derived from a study of chemoradiotherapy in HPV16-positive cancers. The table came from immunoSEQ multiplex PCR; TCRdb's copy has only in-frame clones and leaves some out. The data show about 68,000 clones, with roughly 90% seen just once and 4% to 4.5% held by the top ten. V gave up 3 bases and J gave up 5 bases; unmatched junction bases: 12. This CDR3 contains 15 residues. The germline gives CDR1 GTSNPN, CDR2 SVGIG (reference sequence). Study-wide points: Functional assays defining HPV-specific T cells used only a couple of HPV16-positive patients. Non-HPV-specific T cells did not expand in tumors during treatment, whereas candidate HPV-specific clones and E7-related motifs did.

This specimen consisted of blood, obtained from a patient who underwent chemoradiotherapy. The source is a human donor with HPV-associated anogenital cancer. The chain is built from TRBV30 and TRBJ1-2; 7 bases line up with TRBD1. CDR3 residues: CAWRRPTGTAYGYTF. CDR3 coding DNA: TGTGCCTGGAGGCGACCGACCGGGACAGCATATGGCTACACCTTC.